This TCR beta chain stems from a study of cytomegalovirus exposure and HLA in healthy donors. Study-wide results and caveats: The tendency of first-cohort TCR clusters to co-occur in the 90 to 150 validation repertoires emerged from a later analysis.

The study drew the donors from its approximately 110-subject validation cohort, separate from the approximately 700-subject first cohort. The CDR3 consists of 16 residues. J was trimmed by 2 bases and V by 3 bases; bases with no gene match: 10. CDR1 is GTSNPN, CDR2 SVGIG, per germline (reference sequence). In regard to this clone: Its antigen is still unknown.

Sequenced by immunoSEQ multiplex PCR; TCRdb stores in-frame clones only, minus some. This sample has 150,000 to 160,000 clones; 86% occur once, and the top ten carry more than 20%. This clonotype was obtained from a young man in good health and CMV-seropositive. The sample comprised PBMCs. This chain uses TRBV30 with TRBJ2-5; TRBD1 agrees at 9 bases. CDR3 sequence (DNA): TGTGCCTGGAGACAAACGACAGGGGGTAGGCAAGAGACCCAGTACTTC. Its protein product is CAWRQTTGGRQETQYF.